The present T cell receptor (beta chain) was sequenced within a study of T cells in Graves' hyperthyroidism and ophthalmopathy. The table lists this clonotype with a few counts. This CDR3 has 13 amino acids. Germline V lookup: CDR1 SQVTM, CDR2 ANQGSEA. Trimming took off 3 bases at V and 5 bases at J, with 13 bases between the two ends. Graves' hyperthyroidism without ophthalmopathy progression within 18 months was termed stable. In making diagnoses, clinical symptoms, serum thyroxine and TRAb, thyroid ultrasound and orbital computed tomography were all used. The PBMCs were taken from 10 ml of fresh peripheral blood. Researchers amplified the TCR beta CDR3 regions from RNA transcripts. The HTBI primer set was used in a first-round RT-PCR of the TCR CDR3. Via MiXCR, TCRdb re-called the multiplex PCR reads, giving one row per CDR3 protein. Of about 840,000 distinct CDR3 sequences in the sample, around 39% are singletons; the top ten hold about 8.9%.

The chain links TRBV29-1 to TRBJ2-5; D is unresolved. The specimen sequenced was blood. This TCR derives from a man in his late teens or twenties with Graves' hyperthyroidism. DNA for the CDR3: TGCAGCGTTGACCGCCCGAGGCCCGAGACCCAGTACTTC. The encoded protein is CSVDRPRPETQYF.